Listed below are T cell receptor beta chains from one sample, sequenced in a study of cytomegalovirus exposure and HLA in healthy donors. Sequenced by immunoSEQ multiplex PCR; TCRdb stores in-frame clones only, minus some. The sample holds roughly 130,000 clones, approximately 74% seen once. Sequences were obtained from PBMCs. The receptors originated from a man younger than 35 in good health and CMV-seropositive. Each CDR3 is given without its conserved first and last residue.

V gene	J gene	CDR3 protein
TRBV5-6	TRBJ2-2	ASSLVAGGPTGELF
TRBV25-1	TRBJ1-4	ASTDIPGEKLF
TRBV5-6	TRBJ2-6	ASSLAGDRVDVLT
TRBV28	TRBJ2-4	ASRDSGGSKNIQY
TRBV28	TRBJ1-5	ASSLTEGDQPQH
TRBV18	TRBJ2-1	ASSRTVPSSYNEQF
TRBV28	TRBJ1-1	ASSLTPHPEAF
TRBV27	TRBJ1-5	ASSPWTGGPNQPQH
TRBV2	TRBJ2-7	ASSRIAGQARYEQY
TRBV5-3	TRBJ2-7	ARSWPGTSGSGSYEQY
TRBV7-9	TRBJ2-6	ASSWGGAGGPSGANVLT
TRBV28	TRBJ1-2	ASSFPGTYPNYGYT
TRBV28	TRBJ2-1	ASSLGGTIEQF
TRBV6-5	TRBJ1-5	ASSEQTGNQPQH
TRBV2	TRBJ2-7	AGRRGLAGESLYEQY
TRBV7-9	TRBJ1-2	ASSYLRQVVYGYT
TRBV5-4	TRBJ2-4	ASSWVTGAAKNIQY
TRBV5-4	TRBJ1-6	ASSFQGGNSPLH
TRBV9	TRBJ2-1	ASSVGGRVGSDEQF
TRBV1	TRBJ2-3	TSSQDTHLTSGSTDTQY
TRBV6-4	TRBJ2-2	ASSVRAGVNTGELF
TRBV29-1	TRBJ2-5	SVGLRGPETQY
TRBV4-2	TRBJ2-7	ASSQDLLAVSEQY
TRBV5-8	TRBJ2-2	ASSLDRGGAIRELF
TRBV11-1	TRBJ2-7	ASSFSSYEQY
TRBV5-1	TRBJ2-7	ASSLFPGTYEQY